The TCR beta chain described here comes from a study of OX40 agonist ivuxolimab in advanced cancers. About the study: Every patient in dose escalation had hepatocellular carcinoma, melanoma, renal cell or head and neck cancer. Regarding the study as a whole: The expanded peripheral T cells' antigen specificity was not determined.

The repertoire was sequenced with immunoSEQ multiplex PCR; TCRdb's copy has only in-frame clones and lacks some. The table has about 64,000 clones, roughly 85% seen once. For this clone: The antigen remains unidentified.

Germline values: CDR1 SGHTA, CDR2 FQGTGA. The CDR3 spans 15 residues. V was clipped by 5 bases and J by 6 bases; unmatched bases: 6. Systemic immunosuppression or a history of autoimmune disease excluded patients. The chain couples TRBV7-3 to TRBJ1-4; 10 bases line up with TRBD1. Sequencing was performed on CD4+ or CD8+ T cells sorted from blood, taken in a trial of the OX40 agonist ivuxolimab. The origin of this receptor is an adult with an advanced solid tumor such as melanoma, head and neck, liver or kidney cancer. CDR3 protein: CASSLSGTGDEKLFF. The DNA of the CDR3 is TGTGCCAGCAGCCTCTCCGGGACAGGGGATGAAAAACTGTTTTTT. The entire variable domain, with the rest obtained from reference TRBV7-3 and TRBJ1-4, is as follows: GAGVSQTPSNKVTEKGKYVELRCDPISGHTALYWYRQSLGQGPEFLIYFQGTGAADDSGLPNDRFFAVRPEGSVSTLKIQRTERGDSAVYLCASSLSGTGDEKLFFGSGTQLSVL.